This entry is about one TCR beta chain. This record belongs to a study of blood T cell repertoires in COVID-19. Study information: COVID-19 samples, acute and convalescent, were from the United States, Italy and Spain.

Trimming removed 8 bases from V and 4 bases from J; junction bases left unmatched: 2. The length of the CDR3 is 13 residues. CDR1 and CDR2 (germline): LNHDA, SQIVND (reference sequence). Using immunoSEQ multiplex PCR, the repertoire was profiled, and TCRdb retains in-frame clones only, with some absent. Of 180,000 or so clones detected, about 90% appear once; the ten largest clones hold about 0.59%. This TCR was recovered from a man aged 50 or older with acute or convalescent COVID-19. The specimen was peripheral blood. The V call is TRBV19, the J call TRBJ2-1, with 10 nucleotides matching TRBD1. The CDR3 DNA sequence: TGTGCCAGTCTGGACAGGGGGTACAATGAGCAGTTCTTC. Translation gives CASLDRGYNEQFF.